The clone carrying this T cell receptor beta chain occurred a few times. The data are from a study of T-cell reconstitution after alpha-beta-depleted transplantation in children. The V gene end was trimmed by 2 bases and the J gene end by 6 bases; junction bases not matched to a gene: 8. From germline, CDR1 is SGHDT and CDR2 YYEEEE. The CDR3 contains 14 residues. The TCRbeta library incorporated unique molecular identifiers. TCRdb called the PCR reads again in MiXCR, with one record for every CDR3 protein. The table has about 420,000 distinct CDR3 sequences, 16% seen once. The sequence was collected from a boy in the first two years of life who had a stem cell transplant for Wiskott-Aldrich syndrome, so the T cells may come from the graft donor. This chain connects TRBV5-6 to TRBJ2-7; 7 positions match TRBD1. The sample in question was PBMCs, mostly from graft donor cells, obtained 360 days after TCRalphabeta/CD19-depleted stem cell transplant. Written as DNA, the CDR3 is TGTGCCAGCAGCTTCCTTGACAGGGACCGCGAGCAGTACTTC. It codes for CASSFLDRDREQYF.